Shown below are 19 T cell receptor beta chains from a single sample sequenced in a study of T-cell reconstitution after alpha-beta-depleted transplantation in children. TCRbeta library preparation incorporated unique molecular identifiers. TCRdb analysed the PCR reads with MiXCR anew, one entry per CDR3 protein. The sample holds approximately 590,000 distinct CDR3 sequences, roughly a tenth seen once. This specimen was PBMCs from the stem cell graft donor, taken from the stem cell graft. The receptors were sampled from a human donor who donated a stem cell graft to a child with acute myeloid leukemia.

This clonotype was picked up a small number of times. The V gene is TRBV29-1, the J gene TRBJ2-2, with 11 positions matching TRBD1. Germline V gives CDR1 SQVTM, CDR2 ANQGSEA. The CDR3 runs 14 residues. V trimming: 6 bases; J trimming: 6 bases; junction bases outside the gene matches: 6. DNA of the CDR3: TGCAGCGTGGCTTCGGGACAGGGGGCCGGGGAGCTGTTTTTT. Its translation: CSVASGQGAGELFF.

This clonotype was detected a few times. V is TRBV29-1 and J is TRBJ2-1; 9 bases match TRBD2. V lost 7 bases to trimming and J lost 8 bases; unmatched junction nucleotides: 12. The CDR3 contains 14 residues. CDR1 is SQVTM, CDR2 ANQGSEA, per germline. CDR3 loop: CSATLGTSRHEQFF. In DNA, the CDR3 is TGCAGCGCCACCTTAGGGACTAGCCGTCATGAGCAGTTCTTC.

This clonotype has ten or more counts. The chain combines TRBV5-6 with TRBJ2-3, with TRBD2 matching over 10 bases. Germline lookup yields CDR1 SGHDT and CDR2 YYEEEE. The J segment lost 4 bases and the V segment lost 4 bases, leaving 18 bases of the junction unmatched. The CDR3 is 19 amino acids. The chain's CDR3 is CASSPLAGVGLTRADTQYF. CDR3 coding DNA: TGTGCCAGCAGCCCTCTAGCGGGAGTTGGCCTTACACGAGCAGATACGCAGTATTTT.

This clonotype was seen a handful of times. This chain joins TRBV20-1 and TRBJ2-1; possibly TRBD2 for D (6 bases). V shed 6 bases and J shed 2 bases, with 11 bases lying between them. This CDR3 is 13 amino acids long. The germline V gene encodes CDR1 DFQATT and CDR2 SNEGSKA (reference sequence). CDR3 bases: TGCAGTGCCGCGGGACCCACCTACAATGAGCAGTTCTTC. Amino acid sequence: CSAAGPTYNEQFF.

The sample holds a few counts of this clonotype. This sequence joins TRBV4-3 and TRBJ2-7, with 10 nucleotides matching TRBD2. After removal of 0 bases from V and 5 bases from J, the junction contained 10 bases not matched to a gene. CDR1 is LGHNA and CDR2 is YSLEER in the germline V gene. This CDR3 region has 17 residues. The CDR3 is CASSQDGAGGLLNEQYF. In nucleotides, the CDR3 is TGCGCCAGCAGCCAAGATGGAGCGGGAGGGCTCCTCAACGAGCAGTACTTC.

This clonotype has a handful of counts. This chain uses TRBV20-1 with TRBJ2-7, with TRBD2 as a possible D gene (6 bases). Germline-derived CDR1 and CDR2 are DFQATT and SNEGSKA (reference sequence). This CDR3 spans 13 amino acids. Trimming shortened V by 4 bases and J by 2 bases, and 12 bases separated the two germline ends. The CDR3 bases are TGCAGTGCTATTGGGGGGAAGACCTACGAGCAGTACTTC. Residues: CSAIGGKTYEQYF.

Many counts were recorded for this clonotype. In nucleotides, the CDR3 is TGCGCCAGCAGCTTGTATCAGGGCGGGGGAGAGACCCAGTACTTC. Its translation is CASSLYQGGGETQYF. The V call is TRBV5-1, the J call TRBJ2-5; TRBD2 matches 7 bases. The trim removed 1 base at V and 4 bases at J, leaving 7 bases unmatched. The CDR3 sequence is 15 residues long. Germline lookup yields CDR1 SGHRS and CDR2 YFSETQ.

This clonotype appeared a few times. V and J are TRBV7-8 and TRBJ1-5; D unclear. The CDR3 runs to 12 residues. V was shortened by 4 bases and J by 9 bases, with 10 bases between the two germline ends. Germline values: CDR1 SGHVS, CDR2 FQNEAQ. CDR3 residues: CASSSDTAPQHF. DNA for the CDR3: TGTGCCAGCAGCTCTGACACGGCGCCCCAGCATTTT.

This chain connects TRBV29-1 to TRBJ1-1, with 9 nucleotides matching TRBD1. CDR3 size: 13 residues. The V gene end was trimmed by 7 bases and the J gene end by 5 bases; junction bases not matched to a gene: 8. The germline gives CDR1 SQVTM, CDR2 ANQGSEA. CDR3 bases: TGCAGCGGCAAGACAGGGGGGTGGACTGAAGCTTTCTTT. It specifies CSGKTGGWTEAFF. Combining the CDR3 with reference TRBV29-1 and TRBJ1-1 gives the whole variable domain SAVISQKPSRDICQRGTSLTIQCQVDSQVTMMFWYRQQPGQSLTLIATANQGSEATYESGFVIDKFPISRPNLTFSTLTVSNMSPEDSSIYLCSGKTGGWTEAFFGQGTRLTVV.

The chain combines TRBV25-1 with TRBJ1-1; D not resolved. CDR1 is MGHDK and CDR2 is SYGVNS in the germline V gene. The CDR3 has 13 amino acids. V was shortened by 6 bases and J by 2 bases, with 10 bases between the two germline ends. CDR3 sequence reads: CASRIGANTEAFF. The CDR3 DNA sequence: TGTGCCAGCAGGATCGGTGCCAACACTGAAGCTTTCTTT.

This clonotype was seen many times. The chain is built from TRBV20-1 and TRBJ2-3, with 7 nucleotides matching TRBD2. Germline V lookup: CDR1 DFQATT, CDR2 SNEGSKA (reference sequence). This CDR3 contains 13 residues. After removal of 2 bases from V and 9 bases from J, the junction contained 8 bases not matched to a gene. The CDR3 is CSARSSGKETQYF. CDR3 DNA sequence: TGCAGTGCTAGATCCAGCGGGAAGGAAACGCAGTATTTT.

The CDR3 coding sequence is TGTGCCTGGGAAACCGCAGGGGCTTTCTCCTACGAGCAGTACTTC. This codes for CAWETAGAFSYEQYF. This chain joins TRBV30 and TRBJ2-7; tentatively, D is TRBD1 (6 bases). Trimming cost V 5 bases and J 0 bases, with 17 bases left between them. Germline CDR1 is GTSNPN and CDR2 is SVGIG (reference sequence). There are 15 residues in the CDR3.

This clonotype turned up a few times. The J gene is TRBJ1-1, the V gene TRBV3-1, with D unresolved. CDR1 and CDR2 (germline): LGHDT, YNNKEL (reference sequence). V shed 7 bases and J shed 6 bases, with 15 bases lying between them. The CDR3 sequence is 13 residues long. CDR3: CASTSPPGSEAFF. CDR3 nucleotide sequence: TGTGCCAGCACCAGCCCCCCTGGTTCTGAAGCTTTCTTT.

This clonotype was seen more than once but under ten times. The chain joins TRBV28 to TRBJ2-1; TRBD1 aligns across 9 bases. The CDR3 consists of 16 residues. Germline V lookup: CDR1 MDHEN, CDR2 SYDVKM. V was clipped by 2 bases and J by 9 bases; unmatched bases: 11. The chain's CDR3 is CASSLTGTGHPTEQFF. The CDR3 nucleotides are TGTGCCAGCAGTTTAACGGGGACAGGGCATCCCACTGAGCAGTTCTTC.

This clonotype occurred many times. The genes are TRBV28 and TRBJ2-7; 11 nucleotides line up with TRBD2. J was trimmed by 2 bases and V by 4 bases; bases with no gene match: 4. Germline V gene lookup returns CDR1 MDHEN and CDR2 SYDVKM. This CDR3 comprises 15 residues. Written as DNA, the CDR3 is TGTGCCAGCAGTTGGGGACTAGCGGTGACCTACGAGCAGTACTTC. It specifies CASSWGLAVTYEQYF.

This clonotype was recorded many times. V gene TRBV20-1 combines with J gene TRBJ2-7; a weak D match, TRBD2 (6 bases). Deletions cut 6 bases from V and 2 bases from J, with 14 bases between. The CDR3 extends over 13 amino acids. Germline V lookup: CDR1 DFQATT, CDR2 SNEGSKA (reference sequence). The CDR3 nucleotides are TGCAGTGCCTCCCCCGCGGGAACCTACGAGCAGTACTTC. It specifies CSASPAGTYEQYF.

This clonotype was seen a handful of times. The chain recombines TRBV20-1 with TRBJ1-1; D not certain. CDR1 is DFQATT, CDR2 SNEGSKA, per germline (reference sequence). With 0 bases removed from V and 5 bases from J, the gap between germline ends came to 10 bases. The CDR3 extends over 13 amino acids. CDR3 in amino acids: CSARDNLLTEAFF. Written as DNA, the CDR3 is TGCAGTGCTAGAGATAATCTTCTGACTGAAGCTTTCTTT.

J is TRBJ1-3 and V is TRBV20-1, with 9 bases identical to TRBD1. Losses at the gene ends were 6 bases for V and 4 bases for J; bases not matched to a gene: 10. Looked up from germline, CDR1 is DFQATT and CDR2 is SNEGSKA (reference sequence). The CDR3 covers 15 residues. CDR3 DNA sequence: TGCAGTGCGAGCCCTACAGGGGGCTTAGGAAACACCATATATTTT. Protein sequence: CSASPTGGLGNTIYF.

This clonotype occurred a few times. The CDR3 coding sequence is TGTGCCAGCAGTTTAGCGATGACTGAGCAGCCCCAGCATTTT. Translated, it gives CASSLAMTEQPQHF. This sequence joins TRBV12-3 or TRBV12-4 and TRBJ1-5; D remains unclear. V was cut by 0 bases and J by 7 bases, with 10 bases left in between. The CDR3 has 14 residues.